One and the same sample provided the 18 T cell receptor beta chains below, sequenced in a study of molecular identifiers for immune sequencing clone quantification (dated by TCRdb to the late 2010s). Library preparation employed PCR. Sequencing was performed on an Illumina HiSeq 4000. TCRdb passed the public sequencing reads through fastp at Q25 and MiXCR, retaining productive beta sequences. Rows are combined by CDR3 protein, so each entry shows the most common genes and DNA. In all, the sample holds 550,000 to 750,000 distinct CDR3 sequences, and roughly 21% of those were seen once. The top ten hold 0.75% to 0.95% of the sample. The specimen was naive CD8+ T cells from blood, with Jurkat cell RNA spiked in. This specimen's cell subset or site label, interpreted: FACS-sorted CD8+CD4-CCR7+CD45RA+ naive T cells. These receptors all stem from a human donor in good health. Some libraries in this study had Jurkat cell RNA spiked in.

This clonotype was counted only a few times. The rearrangement links TRBV6-2 or TRBV6-3 to TRBJ2-1; D may match TRBD1 or TRBD2 (6 bases each). Per the germline V gene, CDR1 is MNHEY and CDR2 is SVGEGT. V was clipped by 7 bases and J by 8 bases, with 27 bases between them. The CDR3 loop spans 17 amino acids. CDR3 region: CASNTPPPGAGIHEQFF. The CDR3 DNA follows: TGTGCCAGCAACACACCCCCCCCGGGGGCAGGGATCCATGAGCAGTTCTTC.

This clonotype was recorded many times. This chain uses TRBV4-3 with TRBJ2-1; TRBD1 aligns across 8 bases. After removal of 0 bases from V and 2 bases from J, the junction contained 3 bases not matched to a gene. Looked up from germline, CDR1 is LGHNA and CDR2 is YSLEER. The CDR3 totals 16 residues. CDR3 sequence (DNA): TGCGCCAGCAGCCAAGATCACAGGGGGACCTACAATGAGCAGTTCTTC. Its translation is CASSQDHRGTYNEQFF.

The J gene is TRBJ2-5, the V gene TRBV13; D is possibly TRBD2 (6 bases). The CDR3 consists of 15 residues. With 5 bases removed from V and 4 bases from J, the gap between germline ends came to 17 bases. Germline loops: CDR1 PRHDT, CDR2 FYEKMQ (reference sequence). CDR3: CASSPTHGSGETQYF. CDR3 bases: TGTGCCAGCAGCCCAACTCACGGGAGCGGAGAGACCCAGTACTTC.

This clonotype came up a few times. The chain is built from TRBV5-4 and TRBJ1-2; 10 nucleotides line up with TRBD1. V lost 4 bases to trimming and J lost 3 bases; unmatched junction nucleotides: 6. Per the germline V gene, CDR1 is SGHNT and CDR2 is YYREEE (reference sequence). The CDR3 loop spans 15 amino acids. CDR3 residues: CASSGGTGAYYGYTF. The DNA for the CDR3 is TGTGCCAGCAGCGGAGGGACAGGGGCTTACTATGGCTACACCTTC. Complete variable domain (other parts from reference TRBV5-4 and TRBJ1-2): ETGVTQSPTHLIKTRGQQVTLRCSSQSGHNTVSWYQQALGQGPQFIFQYYREEENGRGNFPPRFSGLQFPNYSSELNVNALELDDSALYLCASSGGTGAYYGYTFGSGTRLTVV.

Notes on this clonotype: A much more abundant neighbour one base away suggests this may be a read error. V is TRBV13 and J is TRBJ2-5; D gene uncertain. In germline, CDR1 is PRHDT, CDR2 FYEKMQ (reference sequence). The ends were cut back, 5 bases at V and 2 bases at J, with 15 bases in the middle. This CDR3 comprises 15 residues. For the CDR3, the DNA is TGTGCCAGCAGCCCGGCAGGCGACCCTCAAGAGACCCAGTACTTC. This encodes CASSPAGDPQETQYF.

V is TRBV6-2 or TRBV6-3 and J is TRBJ2-2; D is uncertain. CDR1 is MNHEY, CDR2 SVGEGT, per germline. The V end was cut by 6 bases, the J end by 4 bases, with 15 bases between. The CDR3 has 15 amino acids. The CDR3 reads CASRDGPSSTGELFF. The DNA for the CDR3 is TGTGCCAGCAGGGACGGACCCTCGAGCACCGGGGAGCTGTTTTTT.

On this clonotype itself: A much larger clone differs from this one at a single base, so this may be a read error. The chain employs TRBV12-5 and TRBJ2-1; D unresolved. The CDR3 contains 15 residues. Germline CDR1 LGHNT, CDR2 FRNRAP. V was pared by 2 bases and J by 12 bases, with 20 bases between. In nucleotides, the CDR3 is TGTGCTAGTGGTTTGCCTACGGGCCAGGCCCTGTGGCAGTTCTTC. Translation: CASGLPTGQALWQFF.

This clonotype was counted between two and nine times. The chain couples TRBV12-3 or TRBV12-4 to TRBJ1-1; a possible D gene is TRBD1 (5 bases). The CDR3 has 15 residues. V lost 5 bases, J lost 4 bases, and 17 bases lay in between. CDR3 sequence (DNA): TGTGCCAGCAGTGGGATGGGGGGAGGGTTCACTGAAGCTTTCTTT. Amino acids: CASSGMGGGFTEAFF.

This clonotype was found many times. The chain couples TRBV3-1 to TRBJ2-2; 7 nucleotides line up with TRBD2. CDR1 LGHDT and CDR2 YNNKEL come from the germline V gene (reference sequence). This CDR3 contains 16 residues. J lost 2 bases, V lost 4 bases, and 7 bases had no gene match. In DNA form, the CDR3 reads TGTGCCAGCAGCCCCCGCCTAGCGGAAAACACCGGGGAGCTGTTTTTT. Amino acid sequence: CASSPRLAENTGELFF.

The rearrangement uses TRBV4-1 and TRBJ2-5, with 12 bases that match TRBD2. V was clipped by 5 bases and J by 1 base; unmatched bases: 14. Germline V lookup: CDR1 MGHRA, CDR2 YSYEKL. The CDR3 runs 19 residues. The CDR3 reads CASSSLELAGGMSQETQYF. Here the CDR3 DNA reads TGCGCCAGCAGCTCCCTGGAACTAGCGGGGGGAATGAGCCAAGAGACCCAGTACTTC.

Worth noting for this clonotype: At one boundary the junction diverges from the germline segment, which might be a read error. The V call is TRBV5-6, the J call TRBJ1-1; TRBD1 is a possible D gene (5 bases). The CDR3 contains 13 residues. From germline, CDR1 is SGHDT and CDR2 YYEEEE. The CDR3 DNA reads as TGTGCCAGCAGCTTGACGGGGGTGACTGAAGCTTCCTTT. It specifies CASSLTGVTEASF.

A note on this clonotype: A read error may be the cause here, since a much bigger clone is one base away. The chain combines TRBV29-1 with TRBJ2-7; 8 bases are shared with TRBD1. The trim removed 6 bases at V and 4 bases at J, leaving 11 bases unmatched. Germline lookup yields CDR1 SQVTM and CDR2 ANQGSEA. The CDR3 runs to 14 residues. In DNA, the CDR3 is TGCAGCGTCGGAGGAGCAGGGGGCGGTTACGAGCAGTACTTC. Translating gives CSVGGAGGGYEQYF.

This clonotype was observed a handful of times. This chain joins TRBV7-9 and TRBJ2-3; 10 bases are shared with TRBD1. The CDR3 spans 16 residues. The V segment lost 5 bases and the J segment 5 bases; nucleotides outside the gene matches: 10. Germline lookup yields CDR1 SEHNR and CDR2 FQNEAQ (reference sequence). Here the CDR3 reads CASSGRGTGEEDTQYF. The CDR3, as DNA: TGTGCCAGCAGCGGCCGGGGGACAGGGGAAGAAGATACGCAGTATTTT. The entire variable domain, with the rest obtained from reference TRBV7-9 and TRBJ2-3, is as follows: DTGVSQNPRHKITKRGQNVTFRCDPISEHNRLYWYRQTLGQGPEFLTYFQNEAQLEKSRLLSDRFSAERPKGSFSTLEIQRTEQGDSAMYLCASSGRGTGEEDTQYFGPGTRLTVL.

Concerning this clonotype itself: An end of the junction differs from the germline gene, which may be a read error. CDR3 sequence: CASGQDRGDNQPQHF. The CDR3 DNA reads as TGCGCCAGCGGCCAAGACAGGGGGGACAATCAGCCCCAGCATTTT. This rearrangement joins TRBV4-3 to TRBJ1-5; 9 nucleotides align to TRBD1. The CDR3 contains 15 residues. From germline, CDR1 is LGHNA and CDR2 YSLEER.

This clonotype came up many times. V usage is TRBV29-1 and J usage is TRBJ2-7, with D tentatively TRBD1 or TRBD2 (5 bases each). Between the trimmed V and J ends, which lost 3 bases and 3 bases, there was a span of 15 bases. The CDR3 is 14 residues long. Germline V lookup: CDR1 SQVTM, CDR2 ANQGSEA. The CDR3 nucleotides are TGCAGCGTTGAGGGGGTCGGTATCGACTACGAGCAGTACTTC. Protein product: CSVEGVGIDYEQYF.

This clonotype was counted only a few times. The chain uses TRBV5-1 and TRBJ2-1; possible D gene TRBD2, 6 bases. CDR1 and CDR2 from the germline V gene are SGHRS and YFSETQ. CDR3 length: 15 residues. Trimming removed 1 base from V and 7 bases from J, with 15 bases in between. CDR3 sequence reads: CASSLLGSEFNEQFF. The CDR3 region has the DNA TGCGCCAGCAGCTTGCTCGGGAGTGAGTTTAATGAGCAGTTCTTC.

This clonotype has ten or more counts. DNA of the CDR3: TGTGCCAGCGGCGCGGGGGGGCCGAATACGCAGTATTTT. Protein: CASGAGGPNTQYF. This chain connects TRBV7-9 to TRBJ2-3; 9 bases align to TRBD2. Germline lookup yields CDR1 SEHNR and CDR2 FQNEAQ (reference sequence). With 8 bases clipped from V and 7 bases from J, the junction kept 7 bases outside the gene matches. The CDR3 is made up of 13 amino acids.

This chain uses TRBV5-1 with TRBJ2-1; weak D call: TRBD1 (6 bases). Trimming removed 2 bases at V and 4 bases at J, with 7 bases between. The CDR3 is 13 residues long. Germline values: CDR1 SGHRS, CDR2 YFSETQ. In nucleotides, the CDR3 is TGCGCCAGCAGCTTTACAGGGTACAATGAGCAGTTCTTC. Encoded protein: CASSFTGYNEQFF.